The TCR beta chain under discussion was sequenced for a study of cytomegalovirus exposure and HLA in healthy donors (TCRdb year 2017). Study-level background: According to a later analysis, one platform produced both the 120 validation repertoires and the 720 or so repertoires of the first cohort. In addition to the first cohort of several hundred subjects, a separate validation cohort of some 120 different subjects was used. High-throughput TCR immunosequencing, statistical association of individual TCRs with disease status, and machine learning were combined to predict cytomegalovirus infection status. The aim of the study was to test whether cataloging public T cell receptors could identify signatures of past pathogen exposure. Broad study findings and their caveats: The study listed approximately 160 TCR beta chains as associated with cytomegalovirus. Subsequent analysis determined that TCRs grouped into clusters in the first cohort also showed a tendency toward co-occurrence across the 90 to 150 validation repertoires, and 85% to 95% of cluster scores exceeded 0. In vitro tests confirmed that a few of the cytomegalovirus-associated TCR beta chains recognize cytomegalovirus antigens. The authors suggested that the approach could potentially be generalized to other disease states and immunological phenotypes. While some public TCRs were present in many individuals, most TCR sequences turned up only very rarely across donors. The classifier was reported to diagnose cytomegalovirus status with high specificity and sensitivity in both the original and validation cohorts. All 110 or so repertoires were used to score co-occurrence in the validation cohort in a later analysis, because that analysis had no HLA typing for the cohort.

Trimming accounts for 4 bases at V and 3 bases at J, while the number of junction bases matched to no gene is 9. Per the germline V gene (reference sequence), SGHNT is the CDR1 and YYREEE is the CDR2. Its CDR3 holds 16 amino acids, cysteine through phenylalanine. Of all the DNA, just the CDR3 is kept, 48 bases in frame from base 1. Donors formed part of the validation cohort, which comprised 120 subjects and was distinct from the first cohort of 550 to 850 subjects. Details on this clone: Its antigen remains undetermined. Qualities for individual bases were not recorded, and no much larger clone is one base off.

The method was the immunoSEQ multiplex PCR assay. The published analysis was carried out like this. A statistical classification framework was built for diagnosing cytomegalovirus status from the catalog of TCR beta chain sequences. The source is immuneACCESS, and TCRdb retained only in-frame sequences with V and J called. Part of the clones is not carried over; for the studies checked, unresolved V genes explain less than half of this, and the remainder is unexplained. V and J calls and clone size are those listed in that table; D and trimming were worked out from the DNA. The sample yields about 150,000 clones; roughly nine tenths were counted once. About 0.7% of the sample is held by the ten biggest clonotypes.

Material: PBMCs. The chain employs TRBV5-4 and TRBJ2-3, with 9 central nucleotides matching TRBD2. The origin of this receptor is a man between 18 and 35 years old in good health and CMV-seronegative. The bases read TGTGCCAGCAGCCGCTCGGGCGGGGGGGCGACAGATACGCAGTATTTT. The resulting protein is CASSRSGGGATDTQYF.